A selection of T cell receptor beta chains follows, all from one sample in a study of metastatic and nonmetastatic thyroid tumors. MiXCR was used by TCRdb to re-call the PCR reads. The sample holds under 8,000 clones; 27% are singletons and the top ten take approximately 15%. The source material was adjacent normal tissue. The receptor set was obtained from a male donor with papillary thyroid cancer or a benign thyroid nodule (not recorded which). Some clones in this sample may be carry-over from other donors' samples. Both conserved end residues are part of each CDR3. Fields, in order: J gene, V gene, D gene, clone size, CDR3 protein, CDR3 DNA. D genes are given only for firm matches. A clone size is listed for some rows: how often the clone was seen (once, few, many), or a class if it is expanded.

>TRBJ2-1|TRBV28|TRBD1|-
CASSNLWDSSTLAHEQFF
TGTGCCAGCAGTAATCTCTGGGACAGCTCCACCCTCGCCCATGAGCAGTTCTTC
>TRBJ1-2|TRBV11-2|TRBD1|large
CASSLDRGRGGYTF
TGTGCCAGCAGCTTGGACAGGGGGCGCGGGGGCTACACCTTC
>TRBJ2-7|TRBV15|-|many
CATSRGETQYEQYF
TGTGCCACCAGCAGAGGGGAGACCCAGTACGAGCAGTACTTC
>TRBJ2-7|TRBV2|TRBD1|-
CACSDRGIEQYF
TGTGCCTGCAGCGACAGGGGCATCGAGCAGTACTTC
>TRBJ2-4|TRBV7-2|-|medium-sized
CASSLARDGTFYF
TGTGCCAGCAGCTTAGCCCGGGACGGGACGTTTTACTTC
>TRBJ1-1|TRBV27|-|-
CASSPTLISGVLYTEAFF
TGTGCCAGCAGTCCGACCCTTATTTCAGGGGTGTTGTATACTGAAGCTTTCTTT
>TRBJ2-7|TRBV6-1|TRBD1|medium-sized
CASSGQGVPYEQYF
TGTGCCAGCAGTGGCCAGGGGGTTCCCTACGAGCAGTACTTC
>TRBJ1-5|TRBV27|-|few
CASSLTINQPQHF
TGTGCCAGCAGTTTAACGATCAATCAGCCCCAGCATTTT
>TRBJ2-5|TRBV6-2/TRBV6-3|-|medium-sized
CASSKGKPAGTQYF
TGTGCCAGCAGTAAAGGGAAACCGGCCGGGACCCAGTACTTC
>TRBJ2-2|TRBV20-1|-|-
CSARELGAGRNTGELFF
TGCAGTGCTAGAGAGTTGGGAGCGGGCAGGAACACCGGGGAGCTGTTTTTT
>TRBJ2-7|TRBV28|-|few
CASRPTRPGEQYF
TGTGCCAGCAGACCTACTCGCCCCGGTGAGCAGTACTTC
>TRBJ2-2|TRBV12-5|-|-
CASGLAVGAGELFF
TGTGCTAGTGGTTTGGCGGTGGGGGCCGGGGAGCTGTTTTTT
>TRBJ2-7|TRBV12-3/TRBV12-4|TRBD2|few
CASSLLAGGEQYF
TGTGCCAGCAGTTTACTAGCGGGAGGCGAGCAGTACTTC
>TRBJ2-7|TRBV7-9|-|medium-sized
CASSLDPGRISYEQYF
TGTGCCAGCAGCTTAGATCCAGGCCGTATCTCCTACGAGCAGTACTTC
>TRBJ1-6|TRBV5-4|-|once
CASSISGNYNSPLHF
TGTGCCAGCAGTATTTCGGGAAACTATAATTCACCCCTCCACTTT
>TRBJ1-1|TRBV28|TRBD1|-
CASSLVYRGNTEAFF
TGTGCCAGCAGTTTGGTGTACAGGGGAAACACTGAAGCTTTCTTT
>TRBJ1-1|TRBV2|TRBD1|-
CATKYRGANTEAFF
TGTGCCACCAAGTACAGGGGCGCGAACACTGAAGCTTTCTTT
>TRBJ1-6|TRBV20-1|-|-
CSARAGEIAYNSPLHF
TGCAGTGCTAGAGCCGGGGAGATCGCCTATAATTCACCCCTCCACTTT
>TRBJ2-7|TRBV28|TRBD2|-
CASSRPTSGDIQYF
TGTGCCAGCAGCCGCCCGACTAGCGGGGACATACAGTACTTC
>TRBJ2-5|TRBV6-1|-|many
CASSVNSKGAQYF
TGTGCCAGCAGTGTAAACTCGAAAGGGGCCCAGTACTTC
>TRBJ2-3|TRBV7-3|TRBD2|-
CASSLTVGGGGRTDTQYF
TGTGCCAGCAGCTTAACGGTGGGTGGCGGGGGGCGCACAGATACGCAGTATTTT
>TRBJ1-3|TRBV5-4|-|-
CASSLVVGLGSGNTIYF
TGTGCCAGCAGCTTGGTAGTGGGGTTGGGCTCTGGAAACACCATATATTTT
>TRBJ2-7|TRBV6-1|TRBD1|-
CASSEKGATYEQYF
TGTGCCAGCAGTGAAAAGGGGGCAACCTACGAGCAGTACTTC
>TRBJ1-6|TRBV20-1|-|once
CSAMGHLNSPLHF
TGCAGTGCTATGGGACACCTTAATTCACCCCTCCACTTT
>TRBJ1-2|TRBV6-1|-|-
CASSPGPNYGYTF
TGTGCCAGCAGTCCGGGACCTAACTATGGCTACACCTTC
>TRBJ2-5|TRBV20-1|TRBD2|-
CSVGTSGFQETQYF
TGCAGTGTTGGGACTAGCGGGTTCCAAGAGACCCAGTACTTC
>TRBJ1-1|TRBV5-4|-|-
CASSLATGTEAFF
TGTGCCAGCAGCTTGGCCACGGGCACTGAAGCTTTCTTT
>TRBJ1-1|TRBV7-2|TRBD1|-
CASSLTGGTEAFF
TGTGCCAGCAGTCTGACAGGGGGCACTGAAGCTTTCTTT
>TRBJ1-2|TRBV19|-|few
CASSTPGPPYGYTF
TGTGCCAGTAGTACCCCAGGGCCTCCTTATGGCTACACCTTC
>TRBJ2-2|TRBV5-1|TRBD1|-
CASSLAGTGETGELFF
TGCGCCAGCAGCTTGGCCGGGACAGGGGAAACCGGGGAGCTGTTTTTT
>TRBJ2-7|TRBV10-3|-|large
CAISEIGLKSYEQYF
TGTGCCATCAGTGAGATAGGCCTAAAATCCTACGAGCAGTACTTC
>TRBJ1-1|TRBV11-2|TRBD1|once
CASSLGDRELNTEAFF
TGTGCCAGCAGCTTAGGGGACAGGGAATTGAACACTGAAGCTTTCTTT
>TRBJ1-6|TRBV20-1|-|-
CSAREGTTSGGALHF
TGCAGTGCTAGGGAGGGGACCACGTCTGGTGGGGCCCTCCACTTT
>TRBJ2-5|TRBV30|-|-
CAWNGQYQEIQYF
TGTGCCTGGAACGGCCAGTACCAAGAGATCCAGTACTTC
>TRBJ1-2|TRBV29-1|-|few
CSVLGRNYGYTF
TGCAGCGTCCTCGGACGAAACTATGGCTACACCTTC
>TRBJ1-2|TRBV5-6|-|-
CASSYSRGYTF
TGTGCCAGCAGCTACAGCCGGGGCTACACCTTC
>TRBJ2-7|TRBV6-2/TRBV6-3|-|many
CASSQSSYEQYF
TGTGCCAGCAGCCAGAGCTCCTACGAGCAGTACTTC
>TRBJ1-1|TRBV20-1|-|-
CSASVRAPHTEAFF
TGCAGTGCTAGTGTCAGGGCCCCCCACACTGAAGCTTTCTTT
>TRBJ2-3|TRBV2|TRBD2|-
CASSPGTSVPNTQYF
TGTGCCAGCAGTCCCGGGACTAGCGTGCCAAATACGCAGTATTTT
>TRBJ2-2|TRBV28|-|-
CASSLGGGSSLELFF
TGTGCCAGCAGTCTGGGGGGCGGATCTTCTCTGGAGCTGTTTTTT
>TRBJ2-7|TRBV5-1|TRBD1|medium-sized
CASRRSRTGSNEQYF
TGCGCCAGCAGACGATCCAGGACAGGGTCCAACGAGCAGTACTTC
>TRBJ2-7|TRBV9|-|-
CASSVDFREMDEQYF
TGTGCCAGCAGCGTAGATTTCCGTGAAATGGACGAGCAGTACTTC
>TRBJ1-5|TRBV30|-|-
CAWSYSGPQHF
TGTGCCTGGAGTTACTCTGGGCCCCAGCATTTT
>TRBJ2-1|TRBV4-1|-|many
CASSLTRLLYNEQFF
TGCGCCAGCAGCCTTACCCGTTTGCTGTACAATGAGCAGTTCTTC